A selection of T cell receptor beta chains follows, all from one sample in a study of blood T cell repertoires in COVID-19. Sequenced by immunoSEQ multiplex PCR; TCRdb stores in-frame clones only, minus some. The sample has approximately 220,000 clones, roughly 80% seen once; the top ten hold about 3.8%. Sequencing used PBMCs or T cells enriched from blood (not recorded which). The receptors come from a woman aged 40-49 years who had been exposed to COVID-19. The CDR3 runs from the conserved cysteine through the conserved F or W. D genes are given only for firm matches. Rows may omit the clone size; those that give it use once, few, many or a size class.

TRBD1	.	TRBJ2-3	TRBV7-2	CASSSTGSTDTQYF	TGTGCCAGCAGCTCGACAGGGAGCACAGATACGCAGTATTTT
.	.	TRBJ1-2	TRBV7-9	CASSLKWTAWVLDGYTF	TGTGCCAGCAGCCTAAAGTGGACAGCCTGGGTTTTGGATGGCTACACCTTC
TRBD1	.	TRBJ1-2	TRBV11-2	CASSPGQGAYGYTF	TGTGCCAGCAGCCCCGGACAGGGGGCCTATGGCTACACCTTC
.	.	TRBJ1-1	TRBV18	CASSPQTGRDTEAFF	TGTGCCAGCTCACCGCAGACAGGTCGGGACACTGAAGCTTTCTTT
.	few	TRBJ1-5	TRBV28	CASRYRVYSNQPQHF	TGTGCCAGCAGATACAGGGTCTATAGCAATCAGCCCCAGCATTTT
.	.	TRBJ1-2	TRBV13	CASSTRGLRNYGYTF	TGTGCCAGCAGCACGCGGGGACTACGTAACTATGGCTACACCTTC
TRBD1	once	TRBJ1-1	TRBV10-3	CAIRASTGENTEAFF	TGTGCCATCAGGGCCTCGACAGGGGAGAACACTGAAGCTTTCTTT
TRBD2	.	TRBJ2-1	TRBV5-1	CASSLGLAGTDEQFF	TGCGCCAGCAGCTTAGGGCTAGCGGGGACAGATGAGCAGTTCTTC
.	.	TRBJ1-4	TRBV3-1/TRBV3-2	CASSPREGGNEKLFF	TGTGCCAGCAGCCCACGAGAGGGTGGTAATGAAAAACTGTTTTTT
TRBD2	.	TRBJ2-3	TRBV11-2	CASSLTAAGGDTQYF	TGTGCCAGCAGCTTAACCGCAGCGGGGGGGGATACGCAGTATTTT
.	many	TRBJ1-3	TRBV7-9	CASSSNRNTIYF	TGTGCCAGCAGCTCCAACAGGAACACCATATATTTT
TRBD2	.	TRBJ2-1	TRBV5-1	CASSVQGLAGGRIYNEQFF	TGCGCCAGCAGCGTACAAGGACTAGCGGGGGGACGTATTTACAATGAGCAGTTCTTC
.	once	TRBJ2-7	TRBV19	CASSRGDSSYEQYF	TGTGCCAGTAGTAGAGGGGACTCCTCCTACGAGCAGTACTTC
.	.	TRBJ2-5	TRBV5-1	CASSYRVGQETQYF	TGCGCCAGCAGCTACAGGGTCGGCCAAGAGACCCAGTACTTC
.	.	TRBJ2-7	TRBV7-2	CASSLTSGPFGEQYF	TGTGCCAGCAGCTTAACCAGCGGACCCTTCGGGGAGCAGTACTTC
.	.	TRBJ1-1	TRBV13	CASSFQGHGTEAFF	TGTGCCAGCAGCTTCCAGGGGCACGGCACTGAAGCTTTCTTT
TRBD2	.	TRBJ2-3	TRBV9	CASSVRPGLAPDTQYF	TGTGCCAGCAGCGTAAGACCGGGACTAGCGCCAGATACGCAGTATTTT
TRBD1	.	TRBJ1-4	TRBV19	CASSRSQWTGGEKLFF	TGTGCCAGTAGTCGTTCGCAGTGGACAGGTGGTGAAAAACTGTTTTTT
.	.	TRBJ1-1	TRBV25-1	CASSEFGLPNTEAFF	TGTGCCAGCAGTGAATTCGGTTTACCGAACACTGAAGCTTTCTTT
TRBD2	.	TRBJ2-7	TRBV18	CASSPAPGGSYEQYF	TGTGCCAGCTCACCAGCCCCGGGGGGTTCCTACGAGCAGTACTTC
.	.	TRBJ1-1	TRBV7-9	CASSLVPGMNTEAFF	TGTGCCAGCAGCTTAGTTCCGGGGATGAACACTGAAGCTTTCTTT
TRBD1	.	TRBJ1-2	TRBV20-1	CSASGKGGLDYGYTF	TGCAGTGCTAGTGGCAAAGGGGGCTTGGACTATGGCTACACCTTC